This TCR beta chain was profiled in a study of T cell responses to AZD1222 COVID-19 vaccine (dated by TCRdb to the early 2020s). A note on the overall study: Because spike-specific TCR depth and breadth did not differ between the two schedules, AZD1222 recipients who got a second dose at roughly 4 weeks were pooled with those who got a second dose at roughly 12 weeks. A total of just over 230 trial participants underwent TCR sequencing, of whom some 200 had received two doses of AZD1222 and roughly 26 had received two doses of the MenACWY control vaccine. Trial participants were enrolled by age into 18-55, 56-69 and 70-plus year subgroups, with approximately 150, 28 and 58 TCR-sequenced participants respectively.

Trimming takes 3 bases from V and 2 bases from J, and the germline ends sit 14 bases apart. The germline V gene yields ENHRY for CDR1 and SYGVKD for CDR2. Inclusive of the bounding cysteine and phenylalanine, the CDR3 is 15 residues long. Only the CDR3 part of the read is kept: 45 bases, read in frame from the first base. In the case of this clone: It lacks a known antigen. The record has no base qualities; no much larger clone is one base away.

The time point label on this specimen signifies: baseline before first vaccination. Vaccinee samples were obtained from the UK trials COV001 and COV002, which included a single-blind randomized controlled phase 2/3 trial of AZD1222 (ChAdOx1 nCoV-19) in healthy adults. For TCRbeta chain sequencing, PBMC samples were collected from trial participants at day 0 and at day 28 after the second dose. The CDR3 regions of human TCRbeta chains were subjected to immunosequencing. On the study's bioinformatics: Repertoire TCRs were matched against a reference library of SARS-CoV-2-specific TCRs generated with the MIRA antigen-specificity platform. Breadth meant the fraction of unique TCRs that were SARS-CoV-2-associated, whereas depth meant the fraction of total T cells that were SARS-CoV-2-associated. Using the MIRA data, each spike-specific TCR was mapped to the spike region that the TCR reacts to and placed in a CD4 or CD8 class. Log10-transformed breadth and depth values were compared by one-way ANOVA with Sidak's multiple comparisons tests. TCRdb retrieved this table from immuneACCESS and kept in-frame rearrangements only. Not all clones are present; in checked studies, unresolved V genes account for under half, and no reason is known for the remainder. V, J and clone size are taken as reported in that table, and D and trimming were inferred from the DNA itself. The sample includes 97,000 or so clones, with 86% observed a single time. The ten top clones hold more than 4.5% of the sample.

Overall results and qualifications from the work: Most participants were white British and females outnumbered males, and the authors suggested that clonal diversity may have been underestimated. Epitopes outside the regions mutated in the B.1.351 and B.1.1.7 variants were reportedly recognized by nearly half of the unique spike-specific TCRs. A significant rise in spike-specific TCR breadth and depth was observed after two AZD1222 doses relative to day 0 and relative to MenACWY recipients. The 56-69-year group was small, and its depth increase did not reach significance, likely because of low power. The vaccine-associated CD4 TCRs covered the entire spike protein, and the dominant responses fell in regions 160-218 and 743-854. Because no day 14 peak-response samples were available, the repertoires could be characterized only after the peak T cell response. Conclusions about previously exposed vaccinees are limited because only six or seven AZD1222 recipients were SARS-CoV-2 seropositive at baseline.

The TCR comes from an adult in good health. The rearrangement joined TRBV10-3 to TRBJ2-7, and TRBD1 may be the D gene, going by 5 matching bases. This material consisted of peripheral blood, taken on day 0 of AZD1222 vaccination. The CDR3 region: CAISDSAGLTYEQYF. The sequenced DNA: TGTGCCATCAGTGATTCGGCAGGGCTTACCTACGAGCAGTACTTC.